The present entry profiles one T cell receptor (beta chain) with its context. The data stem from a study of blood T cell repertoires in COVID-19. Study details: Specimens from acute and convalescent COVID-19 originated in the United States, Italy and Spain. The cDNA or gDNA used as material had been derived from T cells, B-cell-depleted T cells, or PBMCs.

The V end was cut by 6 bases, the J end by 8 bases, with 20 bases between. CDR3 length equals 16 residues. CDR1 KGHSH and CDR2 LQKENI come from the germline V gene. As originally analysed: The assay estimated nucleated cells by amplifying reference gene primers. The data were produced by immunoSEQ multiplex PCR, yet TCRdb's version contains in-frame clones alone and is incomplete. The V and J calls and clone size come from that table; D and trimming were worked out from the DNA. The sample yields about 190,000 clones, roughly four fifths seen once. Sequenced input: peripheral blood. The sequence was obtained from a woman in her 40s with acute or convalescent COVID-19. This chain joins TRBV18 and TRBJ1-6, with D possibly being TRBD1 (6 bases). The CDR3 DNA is TGTGCCAGCTCGCCCAGGGGTAGGGTTAAGGATTCACCCCTCCACTTT. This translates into CASSPRGRVKDSPLHF.